A selection of T cell receptor beta chains follows, all from one sample in a study of CD8+CD57+ T cells in acquired aplastic anemia. TCRdb called the reads again in MiXCR, with one record for every CDR3 protein. Counted here are about 120,000 distinct CDR3 sequences, 45% to 60% occurring once; the ten biggest clones make up 25% to 35%. Sequencing was performed on sorted CD4+, CD8+, or CD8+CD57+ T cells (not recorded which) from PBMCs. These receptors originate from a human donor with aplastic anemia. CDR3s include the opening cysteine and the closing phenylalanine or tryptophan.

V gene | CDR3 protein
TRBV20-1 | CSATQETQYF
TRBV20-1 | CSAETVWGSETQYF
TRBV6-5 | CASSPWRGVGWTLHF
TRBV5-1 | CASSLSGADSPLHF
TRBV12-3/TRBV12-4 | CASSSVGYEQYF
TRBV24-1 | CAISEAYNEQFF
TRBV13 | CASSPRQHYEQYF
TRBV9 | CASSEGDRHATNEKLFF
TRBV20-1 | CSARTGRETQYF
TRBV18 | CASSPTAYYNEQFF
TRBV5-6 | CASSLLAVSTDTQYF
TRBV4-3 | CASSPGGEKYEQFF
TRBV15 | CATRGLAGNTIYF
TRBV11-1 | CASSPRPDGGEQFF
TRBV19 | CASSARSGATDTQYF
TRBV20-1 | CSARALLVPVPGTDTQYF
TRBV20-1 | CSARDVTRGADTQYF
TRBV2 | CATSFHGSYGYTF
TRBV25-1 | CASSNIGHGYTF
TRBV9 | CASSPQSGTTHEQYF
TRBV5-6 | CASSLDGGNTIYF
TRBV15 | CATSRDGRAVSGNTIYF
TRBV10-3 | CAITPGTSKGGGGYYEQYF
TRBV19 | CASSIDSSSGLMNEQFF
TRBV7-9 | CASSFWAANSPLHF
TRBV20-1 | CSAQRRAFYSNQPQHF
TRBV11-1 | CASSLGVPQGNTEAFF
TRBV7-9 | CASTLQGSKSPLHF
TRBV20-1 | CSAPPGANVLTF
TRBV19 | CASSLTGGGKLFF
TRBV25-1 | CTSRGQEGSPLHF
TRBV19 | CASSIGTGGANTYEQYF
TRBV20-1 | CSASLGTIYGYTF
TRBV2 | CASTNGGLVNQPQHF
TRBV28 | CASSFGQGAGQPQHF
TRBV9 | CASSPRGDGYTF
TRBV9 | CASSVEGGGRSYNEQFF
TRBV4-3 | CASSQETSGSADTQYF
TRBV7-6 | CASSSPLGGHEAFF
TRBV10-1 | CASLYGTGGIYEQYF
TRBV7-2 | CASRGGSNEQFF
TRBV10-2 | CASSDKVRGDYGYTF
TRBV5-1 | CASSLGQGVSYEQYF
TRBV7-2 | CASSLFGQGAYEQYF
TRBV11-1 | CASSSRDYTDTQYF
TRBV7-6 | CASNPGTKETQYF